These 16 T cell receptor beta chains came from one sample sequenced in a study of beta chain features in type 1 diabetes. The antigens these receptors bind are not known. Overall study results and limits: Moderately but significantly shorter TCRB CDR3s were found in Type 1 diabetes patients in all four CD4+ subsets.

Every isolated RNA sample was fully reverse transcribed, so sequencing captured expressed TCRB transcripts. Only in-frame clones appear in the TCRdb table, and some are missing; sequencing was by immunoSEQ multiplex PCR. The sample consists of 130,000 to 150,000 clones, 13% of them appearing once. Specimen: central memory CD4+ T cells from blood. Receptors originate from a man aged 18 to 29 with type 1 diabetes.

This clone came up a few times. Here the CDR3 DNA reads TGTGCCAGCAGCTCCAGGACAGGGGGTTTGCCCTCCTACGAGCAGTACTTC. It specifies CASSSRTGGLPSYEQYF. The rearrangement uses TRBV11-2 and TRBJ2-7; 10 positions agree with TRBD1. This CDR3 region has 17 residues. After removal of 4 bases from V and 0 bases from J, the junction contained 9 bases not matched to a gene. Germline CDR1 reads SGHAT; CDR2 reads FQNNGV. The full variable domain, rest sourced from reference TRBV11-2 and TRBJ2-7, is EAGVAQSPRYKIIEKRQSVAFWCNPISGHATLYWYQQILGQGPKLLIQFQNNGVVDDSQLPKDRFSAERLKGVDSTLKIQPAKLEDSAVYLCASSSRTGGLPSYEQYFGPGTRLTVT.

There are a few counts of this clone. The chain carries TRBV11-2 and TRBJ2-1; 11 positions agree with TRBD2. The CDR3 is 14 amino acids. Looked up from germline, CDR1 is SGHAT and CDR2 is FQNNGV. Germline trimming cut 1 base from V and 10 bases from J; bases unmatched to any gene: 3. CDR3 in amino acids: CASSLGLAGGEQFF. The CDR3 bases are TGTGCCAGCAGCTTAGGGCTAGCGGGGGGCGAGCAGTTCTTC.

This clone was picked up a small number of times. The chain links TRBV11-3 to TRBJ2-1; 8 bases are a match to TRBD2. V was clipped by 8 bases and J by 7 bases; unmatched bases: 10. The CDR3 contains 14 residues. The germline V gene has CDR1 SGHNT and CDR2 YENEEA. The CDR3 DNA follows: TGTGCCAGCGGATCGCGGGAGGCCTTGAATGAGCAGTTCTTC. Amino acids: CASGSREALNEQFF.

Written as DNA, the CDR3 is TGCAGCGTTGACGGGTTGAACACTGAAGCTTTCTTT. Its translation: CSVDGLNTEAFF. The V and J genes are TRBV29-1 and TRBJ1-1; no reliable D call. Trimming pared 3 bases from V and 0 bases from J, leaving 5 bases between. This CDR3 is 12 amino acids long. CDR1 and CDR2 from the germline V gene are SQVTM and ANQGSEA.

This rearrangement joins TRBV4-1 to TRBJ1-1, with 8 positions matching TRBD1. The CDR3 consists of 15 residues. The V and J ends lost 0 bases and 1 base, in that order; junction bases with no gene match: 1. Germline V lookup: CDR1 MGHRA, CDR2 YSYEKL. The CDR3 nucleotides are TGCGCCAGCAGCCAAGACGGGACAGGGAACACTGAAGCTTTCTTT. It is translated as CASSQDGTGNTEAFF.

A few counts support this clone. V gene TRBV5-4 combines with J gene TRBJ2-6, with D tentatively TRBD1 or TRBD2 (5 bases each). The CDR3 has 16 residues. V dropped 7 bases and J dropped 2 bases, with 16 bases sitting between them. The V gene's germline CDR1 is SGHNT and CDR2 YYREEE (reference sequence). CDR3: CASAIPGGAGANVLTF. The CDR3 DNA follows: TGTGCCAGCGCGATCCCTGGGGGAGCTGGGGCCAACGTCCTGACTTTC. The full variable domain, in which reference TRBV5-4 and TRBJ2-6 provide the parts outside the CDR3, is ETGVTQSPTHLIKTRGQQVTLRCSSQSGHNTVSWYQQALGQGPQFIFQYYREEENGRGNFPPRFSGLQFPNYSSELNVNALELDDSALYLCASAIPGGAGANVLTFGAGSRLTVL.

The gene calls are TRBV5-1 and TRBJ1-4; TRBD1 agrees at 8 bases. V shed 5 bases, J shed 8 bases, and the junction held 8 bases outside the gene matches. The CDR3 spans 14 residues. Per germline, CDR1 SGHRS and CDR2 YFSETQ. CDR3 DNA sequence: TGCGCCAGCAGGGCGACAGGGGTGGAGGAAAAACTGTTTTTT. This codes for CASRATGVEEKLFF.

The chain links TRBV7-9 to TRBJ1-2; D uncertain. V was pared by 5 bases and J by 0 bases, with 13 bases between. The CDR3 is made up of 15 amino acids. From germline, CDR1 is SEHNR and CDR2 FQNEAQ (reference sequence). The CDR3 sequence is CASSRDGPSNYGYTF. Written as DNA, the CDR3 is TGTGCCAGCAGCCGAGACGGACCTTCTAACTATGGCTACACCTTC.

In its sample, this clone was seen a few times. The CDR3 region is CAISEGGGAFETQYF. The CDR3 nucleotides read TGTGCCATCAGTGAGGGCGGGGGGGCCTTTGAGACCCAGTACTTC. This chain connects TRBV10-3 to TRBJ2-5; 9 bases fit TRBD2. The V segment lost 2 bases and the J segment 5 bases; nucleotides outside the gene matches: 6. The CDR3 sequence is 15 residues long. The germline V gene has CDR1 ENHRY and CDR2 SYGVKD.

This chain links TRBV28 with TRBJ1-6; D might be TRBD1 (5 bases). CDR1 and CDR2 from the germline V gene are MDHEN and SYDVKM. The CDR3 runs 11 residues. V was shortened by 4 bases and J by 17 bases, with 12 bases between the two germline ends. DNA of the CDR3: TGTGCCAGCAGTTCGATAGGCAGGGTCCACTTT. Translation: CASSSIGRVHF.

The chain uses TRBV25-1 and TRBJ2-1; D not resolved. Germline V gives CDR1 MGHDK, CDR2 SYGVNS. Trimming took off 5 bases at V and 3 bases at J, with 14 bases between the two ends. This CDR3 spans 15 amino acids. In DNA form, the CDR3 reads TGTGCCAGCAGTCCCCCGACCAGTGTCTACAATGAGCAGTTCTTC. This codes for CASSPPTSVYNEQFF. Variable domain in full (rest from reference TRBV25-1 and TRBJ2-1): EADIYQTPRYLVIGTGKKITLECSQTMGHDKMYWYQQDPGMELHLIHYSYGVNSTEKGDLSSESTVSRIRTEHFPLTLESARPSHTSQYLCASSPPTSVYNEQFFGPGTRLTVL.

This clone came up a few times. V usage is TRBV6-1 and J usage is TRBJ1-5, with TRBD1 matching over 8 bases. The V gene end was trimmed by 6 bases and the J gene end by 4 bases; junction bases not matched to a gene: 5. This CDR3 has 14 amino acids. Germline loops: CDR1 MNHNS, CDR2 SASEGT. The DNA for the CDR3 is TGTGCCAGCAGATACACAGGGGGGAATCAGCCCCAGCATTTT. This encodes CASRYTGGNQPQHF.

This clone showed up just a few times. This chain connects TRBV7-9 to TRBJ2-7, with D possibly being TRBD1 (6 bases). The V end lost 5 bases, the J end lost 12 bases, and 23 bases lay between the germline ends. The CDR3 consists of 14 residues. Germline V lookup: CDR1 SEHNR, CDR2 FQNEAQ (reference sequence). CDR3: CASSRSQGNWILYF. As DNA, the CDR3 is TGTGCCAGCAGCAGAAGCCAGGGGAACTGGATCCTGTACTTC.

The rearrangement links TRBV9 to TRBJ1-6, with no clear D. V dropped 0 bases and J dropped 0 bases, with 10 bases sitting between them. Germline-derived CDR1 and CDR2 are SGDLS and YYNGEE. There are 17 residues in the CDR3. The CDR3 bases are TGTGCCAGCAGCGTAGATGGCTGGAGCTCCTATAATTCACCCCTCCACTTT. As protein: CASSVDGWSSYNSPLHF.

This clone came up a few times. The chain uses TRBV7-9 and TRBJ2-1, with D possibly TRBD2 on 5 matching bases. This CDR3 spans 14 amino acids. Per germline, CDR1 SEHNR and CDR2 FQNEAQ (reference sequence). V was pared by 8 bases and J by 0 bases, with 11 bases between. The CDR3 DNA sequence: TGTGCCAGCGGCCGACTAAGCTCCTACAATGAGCAGTTCTTC. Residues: CASGRLSSYNEQFF.

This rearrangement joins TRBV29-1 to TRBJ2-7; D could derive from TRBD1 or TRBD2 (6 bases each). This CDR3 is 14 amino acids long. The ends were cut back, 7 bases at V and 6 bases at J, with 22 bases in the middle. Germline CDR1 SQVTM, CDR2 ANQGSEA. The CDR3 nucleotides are TGCAGCGCAGCAAACCGGGGGCGCGGAGGCGAGCAGTACTTC. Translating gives CSAANRGRGGEQYF.